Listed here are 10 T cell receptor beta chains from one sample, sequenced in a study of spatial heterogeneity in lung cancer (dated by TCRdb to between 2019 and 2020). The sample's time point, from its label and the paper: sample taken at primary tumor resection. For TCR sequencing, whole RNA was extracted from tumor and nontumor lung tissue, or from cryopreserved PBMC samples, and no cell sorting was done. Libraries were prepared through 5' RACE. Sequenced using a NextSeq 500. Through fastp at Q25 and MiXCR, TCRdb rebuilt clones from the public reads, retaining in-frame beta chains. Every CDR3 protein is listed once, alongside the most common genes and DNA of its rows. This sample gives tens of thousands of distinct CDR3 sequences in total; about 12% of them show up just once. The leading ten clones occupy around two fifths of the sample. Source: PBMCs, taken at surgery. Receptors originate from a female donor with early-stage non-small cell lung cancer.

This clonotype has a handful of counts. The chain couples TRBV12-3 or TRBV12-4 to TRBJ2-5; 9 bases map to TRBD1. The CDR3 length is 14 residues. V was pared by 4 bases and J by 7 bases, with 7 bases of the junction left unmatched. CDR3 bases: TGTGCCAGCAGTTCCGGGACAGGGTATACGACCCAGTACTTC. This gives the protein CASSSGTGYTTQYF.

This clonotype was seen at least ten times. The CDR3 loop is CASSFPDEQFF. The CDR3 coding sequence is TGTGCCAGCAGCTTTCCCGATGAGCAGTTCTTC. This rearrangement joins TRBV7-9 to TRBJ2-1; D not resolved. The CDR3 runs 11 residues. Germline V lookup: CDR1 SEHNR, CDR2 FQNEAQ (reference sequence). V lost 3 bases and J lost 8, with 5 bases in between.

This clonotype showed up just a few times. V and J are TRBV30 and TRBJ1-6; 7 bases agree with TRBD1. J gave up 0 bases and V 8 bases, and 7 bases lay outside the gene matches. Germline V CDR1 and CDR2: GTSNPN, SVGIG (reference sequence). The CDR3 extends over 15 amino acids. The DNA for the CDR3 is TGTGCCGGAAGGACAGGCGTCTCCTATAATTCACCCCTCCACTTT. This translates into CAGRTGVSYNSPLHF.

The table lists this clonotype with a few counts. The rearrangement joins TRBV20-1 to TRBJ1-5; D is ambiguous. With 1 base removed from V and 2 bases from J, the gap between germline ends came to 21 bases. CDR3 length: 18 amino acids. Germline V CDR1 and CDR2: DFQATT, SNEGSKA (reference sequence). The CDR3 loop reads CSARARTWARGGNQPQHF. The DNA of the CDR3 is TGCAGTGCTAGAGCGAGAACCTGGGCCCGAGGCGGCAATCAGCCCCAGCATTTT.

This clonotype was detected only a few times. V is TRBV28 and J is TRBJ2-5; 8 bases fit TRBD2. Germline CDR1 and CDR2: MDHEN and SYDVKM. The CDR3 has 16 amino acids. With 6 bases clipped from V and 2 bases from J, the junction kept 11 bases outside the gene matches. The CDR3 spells CASSMYSGALQETQYF. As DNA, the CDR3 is TGTGCCAGCAGCATGTATAGCGGGGCCCTTCAAGAGACCCAGTACTTC.

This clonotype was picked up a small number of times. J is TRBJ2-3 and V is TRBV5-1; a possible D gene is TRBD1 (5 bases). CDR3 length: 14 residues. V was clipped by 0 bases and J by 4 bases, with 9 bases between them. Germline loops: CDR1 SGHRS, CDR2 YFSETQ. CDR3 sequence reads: CASSLGGRSDTQYF. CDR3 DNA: TGCGCCAGCAGCTTGGGGGGCAGATCAGATACGCAGTATTTT.

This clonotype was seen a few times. Here the CDR3 DNA reads TGCAGTGCTAGGGGTCAGGGTCCCTGGCAGCCCCAGCATTTT. It yields the protein CSARGQGPWQPQHF. This rearrangement joins TRBV20-1 to TRBJ1-5, with TRBD1 as a possible D gene (5 bases). V lost 3 bases and J lost 7, with 16 bases in between. The CDR3 is made up of 14 amino acids. Germline assignment: CDR1 DFQATT and CDR2 SNEGSKA (reference sequence).

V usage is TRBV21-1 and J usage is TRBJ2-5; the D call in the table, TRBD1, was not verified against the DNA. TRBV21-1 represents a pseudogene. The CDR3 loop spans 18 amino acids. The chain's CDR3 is CASSPPPPRTGKGETQYF. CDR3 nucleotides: TGTGCCAGCAGTCCTCCCCCCCCCCGGACAGGGAAGGGAGAGACCCAGTACTTC.

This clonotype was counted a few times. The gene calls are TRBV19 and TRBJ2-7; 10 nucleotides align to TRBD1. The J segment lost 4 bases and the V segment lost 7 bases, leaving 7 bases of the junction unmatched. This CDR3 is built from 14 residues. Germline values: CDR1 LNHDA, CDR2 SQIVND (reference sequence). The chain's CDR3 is CASTGGQGKYEQYF. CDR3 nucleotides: TGTGCCAGTACTGGGGGACAGGGGAAATACGAGCAGTACTTC.

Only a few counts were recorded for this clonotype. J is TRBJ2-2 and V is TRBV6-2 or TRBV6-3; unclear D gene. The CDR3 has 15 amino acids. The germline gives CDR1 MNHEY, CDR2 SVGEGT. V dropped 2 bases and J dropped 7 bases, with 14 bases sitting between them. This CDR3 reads CASSYDSPGIGELFF. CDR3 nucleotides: TGTGCCAGCAGTTACGACTCTCCAGGCATCGGGGAGCTGTTTTTT.